This T cell receptor (beta chain) was sequenced during a study of CD8+ T cells in alopecia areata (dated 2018 in TCRdb). Regarding the study in general: Treated patients were enrolled in an open-label pilot trial of oral tofacitinib, 5 to 10 mg twice daily, for moderate-to-severe alopecia areata. To study T cell clonal expansion in alopecia areata, the researchers applied high-throughput TCRbeta sequencing to both the C3H/HeJ mouse model and human patients. Scalp clonality was compared among normal scalp (n=4), patchy alopecia areata scalp (n=8), and alopecia totalis/universalis scalp (n=8). Disease severity in treated patients was measured with the SALT score, which quantifies the percentage of affected scalp surface area. TCRbeta CDR3 regions were amplified by immunoSEQ multiplex PCR with 35 Vbeta forward and 13 Jbeta reverse primers. In humans, TCRbeta sequencing was performed on scalp tissue and on sorted CD4+ and CD8+ peripheral blood T cells from healthy controls and from patients with patchy or totalis/universalis alopecia areata. Patients stayed on tofacitinib for 6 to 18 months and then had 6 months of follow-up off drug so that delayed response and recurrence could be assessed. The RNA source kit depended on sample type: the PAXgene miRNA kit for fixed scalp, the miRNeasy kit for PBMCs, and the RNeasy kit for mouse skin. Biopsies were taken from tofacitinib-treated patients at baseline and again at 4 and 24 weeks into treatment, and several of those patients also had a later scalp biopsy. Broad study findings and their caveats: Scalp TCR repertoire analysis is complicated because resident alphabeta T cells in normal human skin are also sequenced, whereas mouse skin is dominated by gammadelta T cells. During tofacitinib treatment, many expanded lesional clones stuck around in both scalp and blood, and this persistence may partly explain why relapse happens after treatment is stopped. Shared TCR sequences between patients were less evident than in mice, which may be partly attributable to HLA diversity in the patient population. Compared with normal scalp, lesional scalp had higher clonality and more expanded CD8+ clones, particularly in alopecia totalis/universalis, a pattern that suggests antigenic drive. With tofacitinib, both scalp clonality and the number of expanded CD8+ clones among the top 100 scalp clones went down significantly. Because the treated cohort was small and had just a single nonresponder, larger studies are needed to establish links between baseline CD8+ expansion and response.

The library was prepared using the immunoSEQ multiplex PCR assay. RNA was extracted from all samples and reverse transcribed into cDNA as template for TCR sequencing. First-strand cDNA was synthesized with SuperScript III using a 2:1 mix of oligo-dT and random hexamers. A synthetic immune receptor repertoire was used to gauge amplification bias, and whatever bias remained was removed computationally. Regarding the original processing steps: Raw reads were preprocessed for error removal, and CDR3 was defined according to IMGT conventions as running from the conserved cysteine to phenylalanine. Clonality was calculated as 1 minus Shannon entropy normalized by log2 of the number of productive unique TCRs. CD4 or CD8 identity of scalp clones was inferred by cross-referencing scalp TCRbeta sequences with sorted blood CD4 and CD8 repertoires. Drawn from immuneACCESS, this table holds only the in-frame rearrangements with V and J called that TCRdb kept. Clones are partly lost; checked studies trace under half to an unresolved V gene and leave the rest unexplained. The V and J calls and the clone size are those of that table, but D and trimming were determined from the DNA. The sample yields 100,000 to 130,000 clones; 80% to 85% were counted once. The ten largest make up roughly 25% of the sample.

As regards this clone: Its binding antigen is unknown. Nothing much larger sits one base from this clone, and base qualities are not available.

The sample's time point label is to be understood as: around 22 weeks on oral tofacitinib. The meaning of the sample's treatment or condition label: oral pan-JAK inhibitor, 5-10 mg twice daily. Lesional scalp punch biopsies and peripheral blood were obtained from alopecia areata patients. PBMCs were isolated by density centrifugation and stained for CD3, CD4 and CD8, after which CD4+ and CD8+ T cells were sorted on a FACSAria. In the germline V gene (reference sequence), CDR1 corresponds to SGHKS and CDR2 to YYEKEE. Trimmed from V: 4 bases; trimmed from J: 2 bases; junction bases lacking a gene match: 2. Measured from the cysteine to the phenylalanine, the CDR3 is 14 residues long. This entry keeps only the CDR3 DNA: 42 bases, framed from base 1.

The V gene is TRBV5-5 and the J gene is TRBJ1-5; the junction holds 8 bases that match TRBD1. The sequence derives from a human donor with alopecia areata. The sample here was CD8+ T cells sorted from blood, taken at week 24, from a patient treated with tofacitinib. This receptor has the CDR3 CASSEDRGNQPQHF. DNA sequence: TGTGCCAGCAGCGAGGACAGGGGCAATCAGCCCCAGCATTTT.